Listed here is a single T cell receptor (beta chain). This sample is part of a study of blood T cell repertoires in COVID-19. The CDR3 loop spans 14 amino acids. Trimming left V 4 bases short and J 4 bases short, with 12 bases between. The germline gives CDR1 KGHDR, CDR2 SFDVKD. Sequenced by immunoSEQ multiplex PCR; TCRdb stores in-frame clones only, minus some. The data show roughly 340,000 clones, with 88% seen just once and about 7.3% held by the top ten. Sequenced sample: peripheral blood. V usage is TRBV24-1 and J usage is TRBJ1-2; D not certain. This TCR was sampled from an older woman with COVID-19, enrolled during active disease. CDR3 coding DNA: TGTGCCACCAGTGAAAAAGGAGTTGGCTATGGCTACACCTTC. It encodes CATSEKGVGYGYTF.